A selection of T cell receptor beta chains follows, all from one sample in a study of T cells in pancreatic ductal adenocarcinoma. Generated by immunoSEQ multiplex PCR, the TCRdb table keeps only in-frame clones and is missing some. Here the sample spans 100,000 or so clones, roughly 96% being singletons. Sequenced material: PBMCs. These receptor sequences come from a human donor with pancreatic ductal adenocarcinoma. The CDR3 runs from the conserved cysteine through the conserved F or W. A D gene is named only where the DNA matches it firmly. The listing skips clone size in some rows; elsewhere it reads once, few, many or a size class.

TRBJ1-4 | TRBV28 | TRBD1 | NA | CASRGQAAEKLFF | TGTGCCAGCAGAGGACAGGCTGCTGAAAAACTGTTTTTT
TRBJ2-7 | TRBV7-9 | NA | NA | CASSTGFMGGEQYF | TGTGCCAGCAGCACCGGATTTATGGGGGGCGAGCAGTACTTC
TRBJ2-5 | TRBV2 | TRBD2 | NA | CASSLGRGGETQYF | TGTGCCAGCAGCCTGGGACGGGGGGGAGAGACCCAGTACTTC
TRBJ2-7 | TRBV7-7 | TRBD2 | NA | CASSLVAGGNEQYF | TGTGCCAGCAGCTTAGTAGCGGGAGGGAACGAGCAGTACTTC
TRBJ2-2 | TRBV19 | NA | NA | CASTLRLGAPGELFF | TGTGCCAGTACCCTTCGTTTGGGGGCGCCCGGGGAGCTGTTTTTT
TRBJ2-2 | TRBV7-9 | TRBD1 | once | CASSSNRGANTGELFF | TGTGCCAGCAGCTCGAACAGGGGCGCGAACACCGGGGAGCTGTTTTTT
TRBJ1-2 | TRBV27 | TRBD1 | NA | CASSLTGTGNYGYTF | TGTGCCAGCAGTCTTACCGGGACAGGGAACTATGGCTACACCTTC
TRBJ2-7 | TRBV9 | NA | NA | CASSVATGNLIYEQYF | TGTGCCAGCAGCGTAGCCACAGGGAACCTGATTTACGAGCAGTACTTC
TRBJ1-1 | TRBV5-6 | NA | NA | CASSLGGPTEAFF | TGTGCCAGCAGCTTGGGGGGGCCCACTGAAGCTTTCTTT
TRBJ2-2 | TRBV5-1 | TRBD1 | NA | CASHRQGGDTGELFF | TGCGCCAGCCATAGACAGGGGGGAGACACCGGGGAGCTGTTTTTT
TRBJ2-7 | TRBV27 | TRBD1 | once | CASSSLGQGLGEQYF | TGTGCCAGCAGTTCCTTGGGACAGGGGCTTGGTGAGCAGTACTTC
TRBJ1-2 | TRBV4-2 | TRBD1 | once | CASSHETGGAGYGYTF | TGTGCCAGCAGCCACGAGACAGGGGGCGCTGGGTATGGCTACACCTTC
TRBJ1-5 | TRBV4-2 | TRBD1 | NA | CASSHTGGFSNQPQHF | TGTGCCAGCAGCCATACAGGGGGCTTCAGCAATCAGCCCCAGCATTTT
TRBJ1-2 | TRBV7-9 | TRBD1 | NA | CASSSPGTAYGYTF | TGTGCCAGCAGCTCGCCCGGGACAGCCTATGGCTACACCTTC
TRBJ1-2 | TRBV11-2 | NA | NA | CASSLIKREEGYGYTF | TGTGCCAGCAGCTTAATCAAGAGGGAGGAGGGGTATGGCTACACCTTC
TRBJ2-7 | TRBV5-1 | NA | NA | CASSWRSGSEQYF | TGCGCCAGCAGCTGGCGTTCCGGGTCCGAGCAGTACTTC
TRBJ2-7 | TRBV28 | NA | NA | CATRRGEGAYEQYF | TGTGCCACCAGGCGGGGCGAGGGAGCCTACGAGCAGTACTTC
TRBJ1-1 | TRBV6-5 | TRBD1 | NA | CASSTPRTGNTEAFF | TGTGCCAGCAGTACCCCGCGGACAGGGAACACTGAAGCTTTCTTT
TRBJ1-5 | TRBV28 | NA | NA | CASSSDSSPQHF | TGTGCCAGCAGTTCAGACAGTTCTCCCCAGCATTTT
TRBJ2-6 | TRBV30 | NA | NA | CASSGISGANVLTF | TGTGCCTCCTCGGGGATTTCTGGGGCCAACGTCCTGACTTTC
TRBJ2-7 | TRBV7-9 | TRBD1 | NA | CASSVRTGSEQYF | TGTGCCAGCAGCGTAAGGACAGGGAGCGAGCAGTACTTC
TRBJ2-7 | TRBV6-4 | TRBD1 | NA | CASSGDRGSYEQYF | TGTGCCAGCAGTGGGGACAGGGGGTCCTACGAGCAGTACTTC
TRBJ2-2 | TRBV28 | NA | NA | CASTTHGNTGELFF | TGTGCCAGCACCACTCATGGGAACACCGGGGAGCTGTTTTTT
TRBJ2-5 | TRBV19 | NA | NA | CASSFGRQIQETQYF | TGTGCCAGTAGCTTCGGTAGACAAATCCAAGAGACCCAGTACTTC